This T cell receptor beta chain was captured in a study of T-cell reconstitution after alpha-beta-depleted transplantation in children. Trimming pared 5 bases from V and 0 bases from J, leaving 18 bases between. The germline CDR1 and CDR2 sequences are MRHNA and SNTAGT. This CDR3 comprises 17 residues. TCRbeta library construction was performed incorporating unique molecular identifiers. In TCRdb, the PCR reads were re-called with MiXCR into one record per CDR3 protein. Here the sample spans roughly 200,000 distinct CDR3 sequences, approximately 10% being singletons. The material was PBMCs from the stem cell graft donor, obtained from the stem cell graft. The chain carries TRBV6-4 and TRBJ2-3, with D tentatively TRBD1 or TRBD2 (6 bases each). This receptor was taken from a human donor who donated a stem cell graft to a child with acute lymphoblastic leukemia. The CDR3 here is CASSQTGRGDSTDTQYF. The CDR3 DNA reads as TGTGCCAGCAGTCAAACGGGAAGGGGGGATAGCACAGATACGCAGTATTTT.